What follows are 5 T cell receptor beta chains derived from one specimen sequenced in a study of T cell responses to AZD1222 COVID-19 vaccine. This table comes from immunoSEQ multiplex PCR, and its TCRdb copy is limited to in-frame clones, with some not included. The table includes roughly 95,000 clones, 88% detected once. The specimen comprised peripheral blood, sampled on day 0 of AZD1222 vaccination. These receptors were obtained from an adult in good health.

The rearrangement uses TRBV29-1 and TRBJ2-3; 10 positions match TRBD1. Per the germline V gene, CDR1 is SQVTM and CDR2 is ANQGSEA. CDR3 size: 15 residues. The ends lost 1 base at V and 1 base at J; junction bases unmatched: 2. The CDR3 spells CSVEGTGGGTDTQYF. As DNA, the CDR3 is TGCAGCGTTGAAGGGACAGGGGGAGGCACAGATACGCAGTATTTT.

V is TRBV5-1 and J is TRBJ2-7; 7 bases align to TRBD1. The CDR3 has 15 amino acids. Germline CDR1 SGHRS, CDR2 YFSETQ. V shed 0 bases and J 5 bases; nucleotides not matched to a gene: 8. In DNA form, the CDR3 reads TGCGCCAGCAGCTTGGATGGAACAGGGGTGAACGAGCAGTACTTC. It specifies CASSLDGTGVNEQYF. Based on the CDR3 plus reference TRBV5-1 and TRBJ2-7, the full variable domain is KAGVTQTPRYLIKTRGQQVTLSCSPISGHRSVSWYQQTPGQGLQFLFEYFSETQRNKGNFPGRFSGRQFSNSRSEMNVSTLELGDSALYLCASSLDGTGVNEQYFGPGTRLTVT.

This sequence joins TRBV29-1 and TRBJ1-1, with D tentatively TRBD1 (5 bases). CDR3 size: 15 residues. The germline V gene encodes CDR1 SQVTM and CDR2 ANQGSEA. Deletions cut 6 bases from V and 1 base from J, with 18 bases between. In DNA, the CDR3 is TGCAGCGTCCCGGGGGGGGGTGATCCGAACACTGAAGCTTTCTTT. This gives the protein CSVPGGGDPNTEAFF.

The chain uses TRBV12-3 or TRBV12-4 and TRBJ2-1, with 7 bases identical to TRBD2. V shed 7 bases and J 7 bases; nucleotides not matched to a gene: 7. There are 13 residues in the CDR3. Here the CDR3 DNA reads TGTGCCAGCATGTCCGGGACTACTAATGAGCAGTTCTTC. It is translated as CASMSGTTNEQFF.

V is TRBV6-5 and J is TRBJ1-2; TRBD1 might be the D (6 bases). The CDR3 length is 15 residues. Deletions cut 2 bases from V and 4 bases from J, with 14 bases between. Per germline, CDR1 MNHEY and CDR2 SVGAGI. CDR3 nucleotides: TGTGCCAGCAGTTACGACCAGGGGAAGCTCTATGGCTACACCTTC. It translates to CASSYDQGKLYGYTF.